This TCR beta chain is drawn from a study of T cells in Graves' hyperthyroidism and ophthalmopathy. For the study at large: The initial diagnosis was the point when peripheral blood was collected, ahead of any treatment.

Based on clinical symptoms, serum thyroxine and TRAb, thyroid ultrasound and orbital computed tomography, diagnoses were reached. Details on this clonotype: The antigen is not known.

TCR beta CDR3 region amplification was performed from RNA transcripts. First-round RT-PCR with HTBI primers amplified the TCR CDR3 region. Using its own MiXCR run on the multiplex PCR reads, TCRdb lists one record per CDR3 protein. In the table there are approximately 610,000 distinct CDR3 sequences, over 12% of which are singletons. Germline assignment: CDR1 KGHDR and CDR2 SFDVKD. The CDR3 has 15 residues. The V and J ends lost 1 base and 5 bases, in that order; junction bases with no gene match: 5. Study-level results: Ophthalmopathy and stable hyperthyroidism were separated by a 13 V-J model.

The sequenced sample was blood. The J gene is TRBJ2-7, the V gene TRBV24-1; 9 bases fit TRBD1. The receptor was derived from a woman in her thirties or forties with Graves' ophthalmopathy. CDR3 in DNA: TGTGCCACCAGTGATTTTACAGGGGGCATCGACGAGCAGTACTTC. This gives the protein CATSDFTGGIDEQYF.